A selection of T cell receptor beta chains follows, all from one sample in a study of T-cell memory formation after mild COVID-19. One entry per CDR3 protein results from TCRdb running MiXCR on the 5' RACE reads. The table records about 180,000 distinct CDR3 sequences, under 20% of them present only once. The sample taken for sequencing was PBMCs or a T cell subset sorted from them (not recorded which). These receptors were collected from an adult woman who had mild COVID-19 (a few samples of this study predate the infection). Cell type and time point are not known. Each CDR3 is given with its conserved first and last residue. Each record gives: J gene, clone size, V gene, D gene, CDR3 DNA, CDR3 protein. The D gene is left open where the match is weak. Size values are once, few and many counts, or a class for expanded clones, and some rows have none.

TRBJ2-3	few	TRBV9	TRBD2	TGTGCCAGCAGCGCAACTAGCGGGGGGGCGACAGATACGCAGTATTTT	CASSATSGGATDTQYF
TRBJ2-7	-	TRBV6-2/TRBV6-3	-	TGTGCCAGCAGCCCTAGCGGACAGGCCAAGGGGCAGTACTTC	CASSPSGQAKGQYF
TRBJ2-7	many	TRBV5-1	-	TGCGCCAGCAGCCGTCCACAGGGACGCGAGCAGTACTTC	CASSRPQGREQYF
TRBJ2-7	few	TRBV5-6	-	TGTGCCAGCAGCTTGGTACACGGAACCTACGAGCAGTACTTC	CASSLVHGTYEQYF
TRBJ2-5	many	TRBV24-1	TRBD1	TGTGCCACCAGTGATCCGGGGACAGGGAGAGGAGAGACCCAGTACTTC	CATSDPGTGRGETQYF
TRBJ1-2	-	TRBV21-1	-	TGTGCCAGCAGCTGGGGGGAAGGCAGGACAGGGATTAGCTATGGCTACACCTTC	CASSWGEGRTGISYGYTF
TRBJ2-5	few	TRBV7-3	TRBD1	TGTGCCAGCAGCCCCCAGACAGGGATAGAGACCCAGTACTTC	CASSPQTGIETQYF
TRBJ1-1	few	TRBV29-1	-	TGCAGCGTACACAGGGATCGGAACACTGAAGCTTTCTTT	CSVHRDRNTEAFF
TRBJ2-4	few	TRBV5-1	-	TGCGCCAGCAGCTTCCAGGGGTTCGAAAACATTCAGTACTTC	CASSFQGFENIQYF
TRBJ1-5	-	TRBV20-1	TRBD1	TGCAGTGCTAGATATTTGGGACAGGGGAGAGATCAGCCCCAGCATTTT	CSARYLGQGRDQPQHF
TRBJ2-1	-	TRBV5-1	TRBD2	TGCGCCAGCAGCTTGGTGTCTAGCGGGATCAATGAGCAGTTCTTC	CASSLVSSGINEQFF
TRBJ1-6	-	TRBV14	-	TGTGCCAGCAGCCAAGCACGACGGCGCCGGACCTCACCCCTCCACTTT	CASSQARRRRTSPLHF
TRBJ2-3	many	TRBV20-1	TRBD2	TGCAGTGCTAGAATCTCGGGAGGGAGTTCAGGGATCAAAGATACGCAGTATTTT	CSARISGGSSGIKDTQYF
TRBJ1-1	few	TRBV5-1	TRBD1	TGCGCCAGCAGATACACAGGGGACACTGAAGCTTTCTTT	CASRYTGDTEAFF
TRBJ2-1	many	TRBV18	-	TGTGCCAGCTCACCACCGGGGGTCGGGGAGCAGTTCTTC	CASSPPGVGEQFF
TRBJ2-5	many	TRBV7-9	-	TGTGCCAGCAGCTTCCAGAGGAATTCGCAAGAGACCCAGTACTTC	CASSFQRNSQETQYF
TRBJ1-5	-	TRBV7-2	-	TGTGCCAGCAGCTTAGCAGTAACTAGCAATCAGCCCCAGCATTTT	CASSLAVTSNQPQHF
TRBJ2-4	-	TRBV7-2	-	TGTGCCAGCAGCTTAACAGGGTTGGATCTAGCCAAAAACATTCAGTACTTC	CASSLTGLDLAKNIQYF
TRBJ2-1	-	TRBV9	TRBD1	TGTGCCAGCAGCCATAGACAGGGGTATGATGAGCAGTTCTTC	CASSHRQGYDEQFF
TRBJ1-5	few	TRBV29-1	-	TGCAGCGTTGGGGTAGATGGTAATCAGCCCCAGCATTTT	CSVGVDGNQPQHF
TRBJ2-7	-	TRBV10-3	-	TGTGCCATCAGTGCTGGCAGGCGTTTCTACGAGCAGTACTTC	CAISAGRRFYEQYF
TRBJ2-7	few	TRBV6-5	-	TGTGCCAGCAGTCCGGGTGCCGGCTCCTACGAGCAGTACTTC	CASSPGAGSYEQYF
TRBJ2-7	-	TRBV6-6	TRBD2	TGTGCCAGCAGTATAGACATTAGCGGGATGGAGCAGTACTTC	CASSIDISGMEQYF
TRBJ2-1	-	TRBV24-1	-	TGTGCCACCAGTATCTCTCACCCTCAGCAGCTCAATGAGCAGTTCTTC	CATSISHPQQLNEQFF
TRBJ1-5	few	TRBV7-8	TRBD1	TGTGCCAGCAGCTCCTACCGGGACAGGGGGCGCGGAAATCAGCCCCAGCATTTT	CASSSYRDRGRGNQPQHF
TRBJ2-2	few	TRBV29-1	TRBD1	TGCAGCCTACGGACAGGGGGCACCGGGGAGCTGTTTTTT	CSLRTGGTGELFF
TRBJ1-2	few	TRBV20-1	-	TGCAGTGCCCTTAGGACCGGCTACACCTTC	CSALRTGYTF
TRBJ1-2	-	TRBV7-2	-	TGTGCCAGCAGCCCTACCGCAGCTAACTATGGCTACACCTTC	CASSPTAANYGYTF
TRBJ1-2	few	TRBV24-1	-	TGTGCCACCTCTACAGGGAACTATGGCTACACCTTC	CATSTGNYGYTF
TRBJ1-5	-	TRBV10-3	-	TGTGCCACCAGCAACCAAGGGGGAGATTCTCAGCCCCAGCATTTT	CATSNQGGDSQPQHF
TRBJ2-3	-	TRBV29-1	TRBD2	TGCAGCGTTGAAAGGCGGGAGGGCCTGACAGATACGCAGTATTTT	CSVERREGLTDTQYF
TRBJ2-3	-	TRBV15	TRBD1	TGTGCCACCAGCAGAGATAGGGGGCCTACGGGGGATACGCAGTATTTT	CATSRDRGPTGDTQYF